These T cell receptor beta chains were read from a single sample in a study of CD8 T cells in Susac syndrome. TCRdb re-called the immunoSEQ multiplex PCR reads with MiXCR, one entry per CDR3 protein. The sample contains some 240,000 distinct CDR3 sequences, 96% of which appear only once. Sequenced sample: CD4+ T cells from PBMCs. The receptors shown here come from a human donor with Susac syndrome. The CDR3 runs from the conserved cysteine through the conserved F or W. Fields, in order: clone size, D gene, V gene, J gene, CDR3 protein, CDR3 DNA. A D gene is named only where the DNA matches it firmly. Clone size is shown for a subset of rows, as once, few, many or a class of expanded clone.

>NA|TRBD2|TRBV30|TRBJ2-3
CAWSLLAGGPDTQYF
TGTGCCTGGAGCCTACTAGCGGGAGGGCCAGATACGCAGTATTTT
>NA|TRBD1|TRBV20-1|TRBJ1-1
CSARARTGDTEAFF
TGCAGTGCTAGAGCAAGGACAGGGGACACTGAAGCTTTCTTT
>NA|NA|TRBV24-1|TRBJ1-1
CATSDLRRAFF
TGTGCCACCAGTGATTTGCGTCGGGCTTTCTTT
>NA|NA|TRBV5-1|TRBJ2-5
CASSLVGVQETQYF
TGCGCCAGCAGCTTGGTAGGGGTGCAAGAGACCCAGTACTTC
>NA|NA|TRBV19|TRBJ2-5
CASSTIGAGETQYF
TGTGCCAGTAGTACCATCGGGGCAGGGGAGACCCAGTACTTC
>once|NA|TRBV12-3/TRBV12-4|TRBJ1-5
CASSSRGVNQPQHF
TGTGCCAGCAGCTCTAGGGGGGTCAATCAGCCCCAGCATTTT
>NA|NA|TRBV3-1|TRBJ1-1
CASSQGSSAVAFF
TGTGCCAGCAGCCAGGGGAGTTCCGCTGTTGCTTTCTTT
>NA|TRBD2|TRBV6-5|TRBJ2-5
CASSQRASGRGTQYF
TGTGCCAGCAGTCAAAGGGCTAGCGGGCGAGGGACCCAGTACTTC
>once|NA|TRBV7-9|TRBJ1-1
CASSLARGDTEAFF
TGTGCCAGCAGCTTAGCCCGGGGGGACACTGAAGCTTTCTTT
>NA|NA|TRBV20-1|TRBJ2-1
CSAKPVGGEQFF
TGCAGTGCCAAACCCGTTGGTGGGGAGCAGTTCTTC
>NA|NA|TRBV7-9|TRBJ1-5
CASSHDGDQPQHF
TGTGCCAGCAGTCACGATGGAGATCAGCCCCAGCATTTT
>NA|NA|TRBV29-1|TRBJ2-5
CSVESETQYF
TGCAGCGTTGAATCAGAGACCCAGTACTTC
>NA|NA|TRBV28|TRBJ2-1
CASSLGSRDPYNEQFF
TGTGCCAGCAGTTTAGGTAGCCGGGACCCCTACAATGAGCAGTTCTTC
>NA|NA|TRBV9|TRBJ1-3
CASSPLKGGGNTIYF
TGTGCCAGCAGCCCACTAAAGGGCGGGGGAAACACCATATATTTT
>NA|TRBD1|TRBV9|TRBJ1-2
CASSVQPGQGNYGYTF
TGTGCCAGCAGCGTCCAGCCGGGACAGGGGAACTATGGCTACACCTTC
>NA|NA|TRBV4-1|TRBJ2-7
CASSQDKGLLLGEQYF
TGCGCCAGCAGCCAAGATAAGGGGCTTTTACTAGGGGAGCAGTACTTC
>few|NA|TRBV3-1|TRBJ1-3
CASSGSAGNTIYF
TGTGCCAGTTCGGGGAGCGCCGGAAACACCATATATTTT
>NA|TRBD2|TRBV30|TRBJ2-7
CAWSRGTSYEQYF
TGTGCCTGGAGTAGAGGGACTAGCTACGAGCAGTACTTC
>NA|TRBD2|TRBV15|TRBJ2-1
CATSRHRTSGSDEQFF
TGTGCCACCAGCAGACATCGGACTAGCGGGAGCGATGAGCAGTTCTTC
>NA|NA|TRBV5-4|TRBJ1-1
CASSRIQTEAFF
TGTGCCAGCAGCAGGATACAAACTGAAGCTTTCTTT
>NA|NA|TRBV9|TRBJ1-2
CASSVGGTYGYTF
TGTGCCAGCAGCGTAGGAGGCACCTATGGCTACACCTTC
>NA|NA|TRBV25-1|TRBJ2-3
CASSEYLGAQYF
TGTGCCAGCAGTGAATATTTGGGAGCGCAGTATTTT
>NA|NA|TRBV7-2|TRBJ2-3
CASSPTSPPRDTQYF
TGTGCCAGCAGCCCCACGAGCCCGCCGCGAGATACGCAGTATTTT
>NA|NA|TRBV4-2|TRBJ2-7
CASSQAAAYTTYEQYF
TGTGCCAGCAGCCAAGCTGCCGCGTACACCACCTACGAGCAGTACTTC
>NA|NA|TRBV20-1|TRBJ2-1
CSAFINEQFF
TGCAGTGCTTTCATAAATGAGCAGTTCTTC
>NA|NA|TRBV28|TRBJ2-3
CASSSDPPITQYF
TGTGCCAGCAGCTCCGACCCCCCCATTACGCAGTATTTT
>NA|TRBD2|TRBV30|TRBJ2-1
CAWSVFSGSLTQFF
TGTGCCTGGAGTGTATTTAGCGGGAGCCTCACTCAGTTCTTC
>NA|NA|TRBV7-8|TRBJ2-6
CASSLQRSSSGANVLTF
TGTGCCAGCAGCTTACAGAGATCGAGCTCTGGGGCCAACGTCCTGACTTTC
>NA|NA|TRBV7-9|TRBJ1-4
CASSQGGVGGKLFF
TGTGCCAGCAGTCAAGGAGGGGTTGGGGGAAAACTGTTTTTT
>NA|NA|TRBV29-1|TRBJ1-1
CSVVGGGEFTEAFF
TGCAGCGTTGTAGGGGGGGGCGAATTCACTGAAGCTTTCTTT
>NA|TRBD2|TRBV30|TRBJ2-5
CAWPSFERECTETQYF
TGTGCCTGGCCTTCCTTCGAGCGGGAGTGCACGGAGACCCAGTACTTC
>NA|NA|TRBV7-9|TRBJ1-2
CASSLGLGVNYGYTF
TGTGCCAGCAGCTTAGGGCTGGGCGTGAACTATGGCTACACCTTC
>NA|NA|TRBV30|TRBJ2-7
CAWRLLYEQYF
TGTGCCTGGAGGCTACTCTACGAGCAGTACTTC
>NA|NA|TRBV28|TRBJ1-2
CASSFGSTASIYGYTF
TGTGCCAGCAGTTTCGGGTCGACAGCTTCGATCTATGGCTACACCTTC
>once|NA|TRBV2|TRBJ2-7
CASARDEQYF
TGTGCCAGCGCCAGGGACGAGCAGTACTTC
>once|NA|TRBV4-1|TRBJ1-2
CASSPDVGSRVLSNYGYTF
TGCGCCAGCAGCCCGGACGTAGGCAGCAGAGTACTTAGTAACTATGGCTACACCTTC
>NA|NA|TRBV30|TRBJ1-2
CAWSVHRTNYGYTF
TGTGCCTGGAGTGTTCACAGAACGAACTATGGCTACACCTTC
>NA|NA|TRBV11-2|TRBJ2-5
CASSSGETQYF
TGTGCTAGCAGCTCTGGAGAGACCCAGTACTTC
>NA|NA|TRBV7-9|TRBJ2-7
CASSIYHEQYF
TGTGCCAGCAGCATATACCACGAGCAGTACTTC
>NA|NA|TRBV25-1|TRBJ1-2
CASSEHEGLGYTF
TGTGCCAGCAGTGAACATGAGGGTCTGGGCTACACCTTC
>NA|NA|TRBV29-1|TRBJ2-5
CSAREGDATQYF
TGCAGCGCCCGAGAGGGGGACGCGACCCAGTACTTC
>NA|NA|TRBV4-1|TRBJ2-2
CASSQRGGPNTGELFF
TGCGCCAGCAGCCAGAGGGGGGGCCCAAACACCGGGGAGCTGTTTTTT
>NA|NA|TRBV27|TRBJ2-7
CASSPRLPYEQYF
TGTGCCAGCAGTCCCAGGCTTCCCTACGAGCAGTACTTC
>NA|NA|TRBV25-1|TRBJ2-1
CASNRVGNEQFF
TGTGCCAGCAACCGGGTGGGCAATGAGCAGTTCTTC
>NA|TRBD1|TRBV11-2|TRBJ2-7
CASSVAGGRQYF
TGTGCCAGCAGCGTGGCAGGGGGCAGACAGTACTTC
>NA|NA|TRBV5-1|TRBJ1-1
CASSREFVNTEAFF
TGCGCCAGCAGCCGGGAGTTTGTGAACACTGAAGCTTTCTTT
>NA|TRBD1|TRBV27|TRBJ1-2
CASSSGGNLYGYTF
TGTGCCAGCAGTTCAGGGGGTAACCTATATGGCTACACCTTC
>NA|NA|TRBV2|TRBJ2-3
CASTRDRRPLTDTQYF
TGTGCCAGCACCCGCGACAGGCGACCGCTAACAGATACGCAGTATTTT
>NA|TRBD1|TRBV7-9|TRBJ2-2
CASSNRDRGLTGELFF
TGTGCCAGCAGCAACCGGGACAGGGGGCTGACCGGGGAGCTGTTTTTT
>NA|TRBD2|TRBV12-3/TRBV12-4|TRBJ2-1
CASSFRYGRSYNEQFF
TGTGCCAGCAGTTTCCGGTACGGGAGGTCCTACAATGAGCAGTTCTTC
>few|TRBD1|TRBV6-1|TRBJ1-4
CASRQGGSEKLFF
TGTGCCAGCAGACAGGGGGGAAGTGAAAAACTGTTTTTT
>NA|TRBD2|TRBV6-1|TRBJ2-1
CASGRLAGGPGNGEQFF
TGTGCCAGCGGTAGACTAGCGGGAGGGCCGGGAAATGGTGAGCAGTTCTTC
>NA|TRBD1|TRBV11-2|TRBJ2-5
CASSLVGTGALWTQYF
TGTGCCAGCAGCTTAGTCGGGACAGGGGCCTTATGGACCCAGTACTTC